This TCR beta chain stems from a study of cytomegalovirus exposure and HLA in healthy donors (TCRdb year 2017). For the wider study: An earlier analysis of approximately 640 of the donors reported approximately 270 Gb of sequence data and 120 million or so unique TCR beta sequences from 150 million to 200 million T cells. Roughly 300 gigabases of sequencing data and approximately 80 million unique TCR sequences were included in an early release covering several hundred HLA-typed donors. Among the roughly 400 genotyped donors, approximately 77% belonged to the genetic ancestry cluster associated with self-reported Caucasian donors. The aim of the study was to test whether cataloging public T cell receptors could identify signatures of past pathogen exposure. The study profiled the T cell repertoires of more than 500 subjects by immunosequencing and related them to cytomegalovirus serostatus. Besides the first cohort of roughly 640 subjects, a separate validation cohort made up of over a hundred different subjects was used. High-throughput TCR immunosequencing, statistical association of individual TCRs with disease status, and machine learning were combined to predict cytomegalovirus infection status. To study patterns of TCR occurrence, a later analysis re-analyzed previously published TCR beta repertoires from around 670 donors and added high-resolution HLA genotyping. Rather than drawing on any new phenotypic data, the later analysis identified candidate immune exposures from TCR beta sequences and the way those sequences occurred across donors. To decide whether each TCR beta V gene segment behaved as functional or pseudogenic, an earlier analysis of over 500 of the donors relied on high-throughput TCR beta sequencing. Alongside the repertoire data, information on donor age, sex, ethnicity and CMV serostatus was compiled. A later genetic analysis took genome-wide SNP genotypes for 398 of the 666 donors and used that subset as a discovery cohort. All discovery cohort repertoires had been generated on a single sequencing platform. Both class I and class II loci were covered by HLA typing, at four-digit resolution. Typing coverage differed by locus: A, B, C, DRB1 and DQB1 were typed in about 620-640 donors, DQA1 in about 550, DPA1 in 600 to 610, and DPB1 in just under 490. Four to six DR-DQ haplotypes were handled as single units for association and clustering, since linkage in the cohort was strong. On average, about 200,000 unique TCR beta nucleotide sequences were sequenced per donor among a few hundred genotyped donors of the cohort, with roughly a sixth of those sequences being non-productive. The investigation overall reported the following: Correlated functional status among segregating V segments might be attributable to linkage disequilibrium, but an unknown experimental factor could not be ruled out. A later genetic analysis reported fewer N-insertions in productive TCRs among donors in an Asian-associated ancestry cluster than the roughly 650-donor mean. Most CMV-associated TCR beta chains appeared to be HLA-restricted in a later analysis, and the HLA associations seemed to be driven largely by CMV exposure. Compared with equally common non-associated chains, HLA-associated TCR beta chains in a later analysis were more clonally expanded and had lower generation probabilities. An association between a missense DCLRE1C variant and V-gene and J-gene trimming of TCR beta chains was found in a later genetic analysis and replicated in an independent cohort. In this cohort, only TCR beta chains were sequenced, and detectable features were limited by the absence of alpha or paired-chain data. A further reported finding was that TCR beta sequences accurately predicted the HLA-A and HLA-B alleles for most subjects in the first cohort. Broadly in line with IMGT annotations, most TCR beta V segments showed up in productive rearrangements about 87% or about 30% of the time in an earlier analysis of around 550 of the donors. In both the original and validation cohorts, the classifier was reported to diagnose cytomegalovirus status with high specificity and sensitivity. Presence/absence analyses assumed roughly uniform sequencing depth across donors, an assumption that may not hold. Immune exposure information for the cohort was limited to CMV serostatus. A cluster of highly shared sequence variants was judged likely to represent a technical artifact of the sequencing pipeline. In a later analysis, around 15,000 TCR beta sequences were associated with specific HLA alleles at a false discovery rate of 0.05. When HLA alleles, especially DR and DQ, strongly co-occurred, attributing TCR associations to individual alleles was difficult. The study listed approximately 150 TCR beta chains as associated with cytomegalovirus. Because HLA typing was unavailable for some donors at each locus, only the typed subset was used in association tests. It was suggested by the authors that the approach could potentially be generalized to other disease states and immunological phenotypes. A few of the identified cytomegalovirus-associated TCR beta chains were confirmed in vitro to be specific for cytomegalovirus antigens. According to a later analysis, parvovirus B19, influenza, CMV and Epstein-Barr virus appeared linked to several top co-occurrence clusters. Some IMGT-functional V segments, including TRBV6-2 and TRBV6-3, could not be told apart with the 87-base-pair reads, so those segments were excluded. Most TCR sequences were seen in very few donors, while some public TCRs were found in many individuals. Because counts were too low, roughly 18 rarely observed V segments, including chromosome 9 orphons, were left out of the earlier analysis of approximately 580 of the donors. In a later analysis, the rate of TCR association differed among HLA loci, with DRB1 alleles having the most associated TCRs and HLA-C alleles having the fewest.

Worth noting for this clone: It lacks a known antigen. Per-base qualities were not stored, and no clone one base away is much larger.

Libraries came from the immunoSEQ multiplex PCR assay. For the multiplex PCR, a mixture combining 60 forward primers for TCR Vbeta segments and 13 reverse primers for TCR Jbeta segments was used. The CDR3 region of rearranged TCR beta genes was amplified from genomic DNA by a multiplex PCR assay. The Illumina HiSeq System was used to sequence the amplified TCR beta libraries as 87-base-pair reads. Concerning the study's data processing: In a later analysis, approximately 74 million unique TCR beta chains were counted across the roughly 700 repertoires, and roughly 11 million of these chains were shared by at least two donors. Raw reads were error-corrected and collapsed into unique sequences with a nearest-neighbor algorithm that merged closely related sequences to remove PCR and sequencing errors. CDR3 sequences were aligned to IMGT reference sequences to assign V, D and J gene segments. For a sequence to be retained, at least a six-nucleotide match to both a V gene segment and a J gene segment was required. A rearrangement was called productive if the CDR3 had no stop codons and remained in frame with V and J, and every other rearrangement was called non-productive. CDR3 was defined according to IMGT convention as the region running from the second conserved V-encoded cysteine to the conserved J-encoded phenylalanine. In an earlier analysis of some 550 of the donors, sequences lacking an unambiguous match to a single V gene segment were excluded. In an earlier analysis of around 600 of the donors, V segments were called functional above 56.7% productive rearrangements and were called segregating when the between-donor standard deviation exceeded 5%. A statistical classification framework was built for diagnosing cytomegalovirus status from the catalog of TCR beta chain sequences. A later analysis assigned V and J genes by comparing TCR nucleotide sequences with IMGT/GENE-DB human TR gene sequences. In a later analysis, CDR3 sequences and most-parsimonious VDJ recombination scenarios were assigned using the TCRdist pipeline. A later analysis defined each TCR beta chain by its CDR3 amino acid sequence plus V-gene family, and excluded reads lacking a unique V-gene family. In a later analysis, several hundred highly shared, low-generation-probability nucleotide sequences were removed to address suspected cross-contamination and a sequencing artifact. A later analysis calculated a clonal expansion index for each public chain from normalized within-repertoire ranks of inferred template counts. In a later analysis, generation probabilities were computed with a VDJ recombination model fitted to out-of-frame rearrangements, and the resulting probabilities were checked against IGoR. In a later analysis, hypergeometric tests were used to score TCR-TCR, TCR-HLA and TCR-CMV co-occurrence, with a repertoire-size bias correction applied to TCR pairs. False discovery rates were estimated in a later analysis by permuting HLA or CMV assignments 20 times. A later analysis grouped co-occurring TCRs with DBSCAN, adding TCRdist sequence similarity when clustering within HLA-allele-positive subsets. Co-occurrence clustering excluded repertoires with fewer than 30,000 or more than 120,000 public chains, plus five with anomalous nucleotide sharing. TCRdb took this table from immuneACCESS and kept in-frame rearrangements with V and J called. Such tables lack part of the clones; where checked against another copy, unresolved V genes explain under half of the gap, and the rest is unexplained. That table is the source of V, J and clone size, and D and trimming were worked out from the DNA. Here the sample has around 29,000 clones; roughly 66% occur a single time. Roughly 40% of the sample is in the top ten clones.

In total, approximately 690 healthy bone marrow donors made up the cohort. At the time of sampling, every cohort member was nominally healthy, though immune exposures that went unrecorded were likely present. The donor was CMV seropositive and belonged to the group of more than 250 seropositive cohort members. Every donor gave a peripheral blood sample, and the peripheral blood mononuclear cells from that sample were used for TCR beta sequencing. The Qiagen DNeasy Blood Extraction Kit was used to extract genomic DNA from the blood cell samples. CDR1 and CDR2 are read off the germline V gene (reference sequence) as LNHDA and SQIVND. Taken from cysteine to phenylalanine, the CDR3 has 11 residues. CDR3 DNA is the only sequence kept; it has 33 bases, read in frame from the first base. The V and J ends are trimmed by 6 bases and 3 bases, leaving 6 bases between them.

The specimen was PBMCs. The TCR was taken from a male donor in good health and CMV-seropositive. The rearrangement joined TRBV19 to TRBJ2-7, with the D gene too uncertain to name. The CDR3 amino acid sequence is: CASSDNYEQYF. The sequenced DNA: TGTGCCAGTAGCGACAACTACGAGCAGTACTTC.